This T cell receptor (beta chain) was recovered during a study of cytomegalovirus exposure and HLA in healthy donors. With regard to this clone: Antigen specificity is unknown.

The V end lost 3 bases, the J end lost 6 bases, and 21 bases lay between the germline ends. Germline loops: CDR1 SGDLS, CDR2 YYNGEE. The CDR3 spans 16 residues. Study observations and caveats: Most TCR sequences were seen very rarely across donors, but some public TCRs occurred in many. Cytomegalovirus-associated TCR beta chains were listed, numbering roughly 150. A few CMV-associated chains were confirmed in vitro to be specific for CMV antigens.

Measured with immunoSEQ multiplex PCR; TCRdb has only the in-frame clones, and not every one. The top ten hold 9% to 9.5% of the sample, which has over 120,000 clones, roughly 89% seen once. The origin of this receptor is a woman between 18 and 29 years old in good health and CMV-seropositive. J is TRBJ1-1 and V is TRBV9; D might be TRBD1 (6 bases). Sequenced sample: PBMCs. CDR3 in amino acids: CASSAGGASPRAEAFF. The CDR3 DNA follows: TGTGCCAGCAGCGCCGGGGGGGCTTCCCCGAGGGCTGAAGCTTTCTTT.